These 27 T cell receptor beta chains were all obtained from the same sample, sequenced in a study of CD8 T cells in Susac syndrome. A quantity of roughly 0.5 to 1 ug RNA underwent reverse transcription using random hexamers. Each CDR3 protein gets one entry after TCRdb re-called the immunoSEQ multiplex PCR reads with MiXCR. Among over 350,000 distinct CDR3 sequences listed, 85% to 90% were seen once. Sample: CD8+ T cells from PBMCs. All receptors come from a human donor with multiple sclerosis.

The CDR3 DNA is TGTGCCAGCAGTGAAGGAAGCCTTGAAGCTTTCTTT. Amino acids: CASSEGSLEAFF. This chain connects TRBV6-1 to TRBJ1-1; D unclear. CDR1 is MNHNS and CDR2 is SASEGT in the germline V gene. This CDR3 spans 12 amino acids. V lost 1 base, J lost 7 bases, and 7 bases lay in between.

This clonotype was seen just once. V is TRBV15 and J is TRBJ1-2, with a possible D match to TRBD1 (6 bases). This CDR3 has 18 amino acids. CDR1 is LNHNV and CDR2 is YYDKDF in the germline V gene (reference sequence). V was shortened by 10 bases and J by 6 bases, with 33 bases between the two germline ends. CDR3 coding DNA: TGTGCCAGCCTACTAGTCACCGGAGATGGACAGTCAAGGGATGGCTACACCTTC. It translates to CASLLVTGDGQSRDGYTF.

J is TRBJ2-3 and V is TRBV28; no firm D call. The CDR3 runs 13 residues. V dropped 3 bases and J dropped 6 bases, with 10 bases sitting between them. CDR1 and CDR2 (germline): MDHEN, SYDVKM. The CDR3 coding sequence is TGTGCCAGCAGTTTTATAGGTGGGGATACGCAGTATTTT. Amino acid sequence: CASSFIGGDTQYF.

The chain uses TRBV6-5 and TRBJ1-2; no reliable D call. Trimming removed 3 bases from V and 4 bases from J, with 18 bases in between. The CDR3 length is 16 residues. CDR1 is MNHEY and CDR2 is SVGAGI in the germline V gene. CDR3 sequence (DNA): TGTGCCAGCAGTTATTGGCCCATCGGGTGTTGCTATGGCTACACCTTC. Its protein is CASSYWPIGCCYGYTF.

The chain joins TRBV12-3 or TRBV12-4 to TRBJ2-1; 9 nucleotides match TRBD1. The CDR3 has 16 residues. Trimming removed 4 bases from V and 4 bases from J; junction bases left unmatched: 8. CDR3 DNA sequence: TGTGCCAGCAGTTCTACTTGGACAGGGGAGTACAATGAGCAGTTCTTC. It yields the protein CASSSTWTGEYNEQFF.

The J gene is TRBJ1-1, the V gene TRBV6-1, with D maybe TRBD1 (6 bases). The V end was cut by 6 bases, the J end by 8 bases, with 22 bases between. The CDR3 extends over 15 amino acids. Germline V gene sequence: CDR1 MNHNS, CDR2 SASEGT. The CDR3 DNA sequence: TGTGCCAGCAGCCGCCCCCGGGACAAGTTAGAGGAAGCTTTCTTT. Translating it yields CASSRPRDKLEEAFF.

J is TRBJ2-2 and V is TRBV4-1, with TRBD1 matching 9 bases. This CDR3 is built from 17 residues. The germline CDR1 and CDR2 sequences are MGHRA and YSYEKL. After removal of 2 bases from V and 5 bases from J, the junction contained 9 bases not matched to a gene. The CDR3 region has the DNA TGCGCCAGCAGCCAACCGCCGGGACAGGGTGGAACCGGGGAGCTGTTTTTT. This encodes CASSQPPGQGGTGELFF.

This clonotype came up a few times. The chain combines TRBV30 with TRBJ1-1; maybe TRBD1 (6 bases). The germline V gene has CDR1 GTSNPN and CDR2 SVGIG (reference sequence). V lost 2 bases and J 2 bases, leaving 9 bases between the germline ends. The CDR3 totals 13 residues. Here the CDR3 DNA reads TGTGCCTGGAGTTTGACAGGTAACACTGAAGCTTTCTTT. Translating gives CAWSLTGNTEAFF.

The V call is TRBV2, the J call TRBJ2-1; 11 bases map to TRBD2. V lost 4 bases to trimming and J lost 7 bases; unmatched junction nucleotides: 6. The CDR3 runs 15 residues. CDR1 is SNHLY and CDR2 is FYNNEI in the germline V gene. The CDR3 DNA sequence: TGTGCCAGCAGTGGTACTAGCGGGAGTTTAAATGAGCAGTTCTTC. Protein sequence: CASSGTSGSLNEQFF.

The J gene is TRBJ1-2, the V gene TRBV4-1; the D is unclear. CDR3 length: 14 residues. Germline CDR1 is MGHRA and CDR2 is YSYEKL. V lost 8 bases to trimming and J lost 2 bases, with 15 bases between them. The CDR3 region is CASSTRSDNYGYTF. As DNA, the CDR3 is TGCGCCAGCTCAACGCGGTCAGACAACTATGGCTACACCTTC.

V is TRBV28 and J is TRBJ1-1; no firm D call. V lost 6 bases and J lost 4, with 18 bases in between. The CDR3 has 15 residues. Germline CDR1 and CDR2: MDHEN and SYDVKM. The CDR3 sequence: CASSAEVTLVTEAFF. The DNA for the CDR3 is TGTGCCAGCAGCGCTGAGGTCACTTTAGTCACTGAAGCTTTCTTT.

The chain links TRBV6-5 to TRBJ2-6; D possibly matches TRBD1 or TRBD2 (5 bases each). The V end lost 2 bases, the J end lost 4 bases, and 18 bases lay between the germline ends. The CDR3 is 18 residues long. CDR1 is MNHEY, CDR2 SVGAGI, per germline. CDR3 coding DNA: TGTGCCAGCAGTTACACCGGGACGCACACCCAGGGGGCCAACGTCCTGACTTTC. Translating it yields CASSYTGTHTQGANVLTF.

The genes are TRBV7-9 and TRBJ2-5; TRBD2 aligns across 12 bases. Germline V lookup: CDR1 SEHNR, CDR2 FQNEAQ (reference sequence). Germline trimming cut 1 base from V and 5 bases from J; bases unmatched to any gene: 5. The CDR3 is made up of 16 amino acids. This CDR3 is CASSLGLAGVGETQYF. The CDR3 DNA sequence: TGTGCCAGCAGCTTAGGACTAGCGGGGGTTGGGGAGACCCAGTACTTC.

This clonotype came up once. The CDR3 DNA reads as TGTGCCAGCAGGCGGACTAGCGGGAACTACGAGCAGTACTTC. It codes for CASRRTSGNYEQYF. The rearrangement joins TRBV27 to TRBJ2-7; TRBD2 matches 12 bases. Trimming took 6 bases from V and 3 from J; bases not matched to a gene: 3. Germline CDR1 and CDR2: MNHEY and SMNVEV (reference sequence). The CDR3 runs 14 residues.

The chain has TRBV27 and TRBJ2-7; perhaps TRBD2 as D (6 bases). The V gene lost 6 bases and the J gene lost 6 bases, with 24 bases spanning the gap. Per the germline V gene, CDR1 is MNHEY and CDR2 is SMNVEV (reference sequence). The CDR3 has 16 residues. CDR3 bases: TGTGCCAGCAGCACCTGGGGCGGGGCCGGAGGGGTCGAGCAGTACTTC. Its protein is CASSTWGGAGGVEQYF.

The CDR3 DNA follows: TGTGCCATCAGTGAGCCGGATTCCTATGGCTACACCTTC. It specifies CAISEPDSYGYTF. V gene TRBV10-3 combines with J gene TRBJ1-2; no firm D call. This CDR3 has 13 amino acids. Germline CDR1 reads ENHRY; CDR2 reads SYGVKD. Trimming took off 2 bases at V and 4 bases at J, with 8 bases between the two ends.

The rearrangement uses TRBV19 and TRBJ2-3; the match to TRBD2 covers 9 bases. Germline values: CDR1 LNHDA, CDR2 SQIVND (reference sequence). This CDR3 comprises 15 residues. V shed 5 bases, J shed 0 bases, and the junction held 3 bases outside the gene matches. The CDR3 loop reads CASSSSGVSTDTQYF. The DNA of the CDR3 is TGTGCCAGTAGTTCTAGCGGGGTAAGCACAGATACGCAGTATTTT.

The chain links TRBV5-1 to TRBJ2-5; D is possibly TRBD2 (6 bases). V lost 3 bases and J 3 bases, leaving 15 bases between the germline ends. Germline V gives CDR1 SGHRS, CDR2 YFSETQ. The length of the CDR3 is 15 residues. CDR3 sequence reads: CASSWRAGIKETQYF. The CDR3 DNA follows: TGCGCCAGCAGCTGGAGGGCTGGGATTAAAGAGACCCAGTACTTC.

The chain carries TRBV6-2 or TRBV6-3 and TRBJ1-1; 7 positions agree with TRBD1. Germline values: CDR1 MNHEY, CDR2 SVGEGT. The CDR3 length is 13 residues. The J segment lost 5 bases and the V segment lost 8 bases, leaving 8 bases of the junction unmatched. Written as DNA, the CDR3 is TGTGCCAGCGAAGGCCAGGGGGTAACTGAAGCTTTCTTT. This encodes CASEGQGVTEAFF.

This clonotype was seen a handful of times. This rearrangement joins TRBV6-1 to TRBJ2-7; 8 bases match TRBD2. The V gene end was trimmed by 6 bases and the J gene end by 2 bases; junction bases not matched to a gene: 9. This CDR3 is 15 amino acids long. The germline V gene has CDR1 MNHNS and CDR2 SASEGT. The CDR3 spells CASRPTAGDPYEQYF. CDR3 nucleotide sequence: TGTGCCAGCAGACCTACAGCGGGGGACCCCTACGAGCAGTACTTC.

The genes are TRBV27 and TRBJ1-1; TRBD1 agrees at 7 bases. The CDR3 runs 12 residues. The V and J ends lost 10 bases and 1 base, in that order; junction bases with no gene match: 3. Germline values: CDR1 MNHEY, CDR2 SMNVEV (reference sequence). The CDR3 nucleotides are TGTGCCACCAGGACAGGGAACACTGAAGCTTTCTTT. Encoded protein: CATRTGNTEAFF.

This chain links TRBV24-1 with TRBJ2-1; D is possibly TRBD2 (5 bases). Trimming pared 4 bases from V and 7 bases from J, leaving 13 bases between. Germline loops: CDR1 KGHDR, CDR2 SFDVKD. This CDR3 spans 14 amino acids. CDR3 coding DNA: TGTGCCACCAGTGACGGAGGCCTGGGGAATGAGCAGTTCTTC. It is translated as CATSDGGLGNEQFF.

The V call is TRBV4-1, the J call TRBJ1-2; a weak D match, TRBD1 (5 bases). Germline V gene sequence: CDR1 MGHRA, CDR2 YSYEKL. The V and J ends lost 1 base and 6 bases respectively, with 15 bases between them. CDR3 size: 15 residues. As DNA, the CDR3 is TGCGCCAGCAGCCAAGCAGTTGTCTCGGGGGATGGCTACACCTTC. It yields the protein CASSQAVVSGDGYTF.

V and J are TRBV3-1 and TRBJ2-1, with D perhaps TRBD2 (5 bases). The CDR3 is 14 amino acids. V was cut by 3 bases and J by 3 bases, with 9 bases left in between. Germline-derived CDR1 and CDR2 are LGHDT and YNNKEL (reference sequence). DNA of the CDR3: TGTGCCAGCAGCCAGGGAGTACTCTACAATGAGCAGTTCTTC. It codes for CASSQGVLYNEQFF.

The rearrangement uses TRBV6-1 and TRBJ1-2; 7 nucleotides line up with TRBD1. Germline CDR1 is MNHNS and CDR2 is SASEGT. The CDR3 is 14 amino acids. V was clipped by 3 bases and J by 5 bases; unmatched bases: 6. The CDR3 region is CASSDGEGAYGYTF. The CDR3 region has the DNA TGTGCCAGCAGTGATGGTGAGGGGGCTTATGGCTACACCTTC.

The V and J genes are TRBV6-1 and TRBJ2-6, with TRBD1 as a possible D gene (6 bases). Germline V lookup: CDR1 MNHNS, CDR2 SASEGT. Trimming took off 7 bases at V and 0 bases at J, with 16 bases between the two ends. This CDR3 is 17 amino acids long. CDR3: CASTPGTFRSGANVLTF. The CDR3 nucleotides are TGTGCCAGCACCCCCGGGACATTCCGCTCTGGGGCCAACGTCCTGACTTTC.

The chain couples TRBV27 to TRBJ1-1; 8 bases align to TRBD1. This CDR3 has 15 residues. In germline, CDR1 is MNHEY, CDR2 SMNVEV (reference sequence). V lost 4 bases to trimming and J lost 1 base; unmatched junction nucleotides: 5. In nucleotides, the CDR3 is TGTGCCAGCAGTTCGTTCCAGGGGGCGAACACTGAAGCTTTCTTT. Amino acids: CASSSFQGANTEAFF.